This TCR beta chain was sequenced in a study of CD8 T cells in cerebrospinal fluid in Alzheimer's disease. TCRdb re-called the 10x single-cell sequencing reads; every CDR3 protein appears as one record, without DNA. This sample's table reports around 1,200 distinct CDR3 sequences. There are 13 residues in the CDR3. Germline CDR1 and CDR2: KGHDR and SFDVKD. Confirmation of patient neurodegeneration relied on biomarkers such as neurofilament, amyloid-beta and tau. This clonotype registers large by frequency. V usage is TRBV24-1 and J usage is TRBJ2-5. This TCR was sampled from a human donor with Parkinson's disease. The sequenced sample consisted of cerebrospinal fluid. The CDR3 sequence: CATSDSRHETQYF.